This TCR beta chain originates from a study of blood T cell repertoires in COVID-19. About the study: Whether acute or convalescent, the COVID-19 samples came from the United States, Italy and Spain.

Profiling relied on immunoSEQ multiplex PCR, and the TCRdb table lists in-frame clones only, not all of them. The repertoire consists of under 200,000 clones, with around 80% occurring once and the leading ten covering 6% to 7.5%. Germline-derived CDR1 and CDR2 are ENHRY and SYGVKD. The CDR3 is 15 amino acids. The V gene end was trimmed by 5 bases and the J gene end by 7 bases; junction bases not matched to a gene: 12. The receptor comes from a man in his sixties or seventies with active or convalescent COVID-19. Material: peripheral blood. The chain employs TRBV10-3 and TRBJ1-2; 8 bases fit TRBD1. The CDR3 DNA reads TGTGCCATCAGTCCGGACAGGGCACCCCTCAGTGGCTACACCTTC. Its protein product is CAISPDRAPLSGYTF.